This TCR beta chain was observed in a study of metastatic and nonmetastatic thyroid tumors. For the study at large: Repertoires were compared across blood and tumor or nodule tissue from malignant and benign thyroid patients.

In this sample, this clone turned up a few times. What it binds is not known. The CDR3 extends over 13 amino acids. J was trimmed by 0 bases and V by 6 bases; bases with no gene match: 1. Germline values: CDR1 DFQATT, CDR2 SNEGSKA (reference sequence). Study-level findings and limits: Across blood and tumor, TCR beta diversity in malignant thyroid tumors was reportedly significantly higher than in benign nodules.

No patient had received any treatment before thyroid surgery. As originally analysed: Construction of a distant-metastasis classifier for papillary thyroid cancer relied on CDR3 differences across clinicopathological groups. TCRdb used MiXCR to call clones anew from the PCR reads. TCRdb, not the original authors, processed these V and J calls. The profile shows under 75,000 clones, around 19% of them singletons. Source material: blood. The chain recombines TRBV20-1 with TRBJ2-1; 8 bases are a match to TRBD2. The TCR originated in a female donor with papillary thyroid cancer or a benign thyroid nodule (not recorded which). Some clones in this sample may be carry-over from other donors' samples. This chain's CDR3 is CSASGSSYNEQFF. CDR3 coding DNA: TGCAGTGCAAGCGGGAGCTCCTACAATGAGCAGTTCTTC.